This TCR beta chain was recorded in a study of blood T cell repertoires in COVID-19. Overall study context: The origin of the acute and convalescent COVID-19 samples was the United States, Italy and Spain. From T cells, B-cell-depleted T cells, or PBMCs came the material, which was cDNA or gDNA.

Per the study methods: Reference gene primers were amplified, and this amplification served to estimate nucleated cell counts. Libraries were prepared by immunoSEQ multiplex PCR; TCRdb keeps only in-frame clonotypes and omits some of them. V and J calls plus clone size are reproduced from that table; the DNA served to infer D and trimming. The profile shows 300,000 or so clones, under 90% of them singletons. Per germline, CDR1 SGHNT and CDR2 YYREEE (reference sequence). The CDR3 is 16 residues long. Trimming stripped 0 bases from V and 0 bases from J, with 11 bases between. Among Cohort 3 donors, those recovered had two negative PCRs, clearance, or symptom resolution.

The sequencing sample was made of PBMCs or T cells enriched from blood (not recorded which). This TCR was recovered from a woman aged 18-30 years who had recovered from COVID-19. The chain has TRBV5-4 and TRBJ2-3; D is unclear. CDR3 protein: CASSLAGGASTDTQYF. The DNA for the CDR3 is TGTGCCAGCAGCTTGGCCGGTGGAGCTAGCACAGATACGCAGTATTTT.